A single sample is the source of the 32 T cell receptor beta chains below, sequenced in a study of blood T cell repertoires in COVID-19. The assay was immunoSEQ multiplex PCR, and TCRdb's table has in-frame clones only and misses some. The sample shows about 370,000 clones, 75% to 90% of them seen only once. Sequencing input: PBMCs or T cells enriched from blood (not recorded which). These receptors were obtained from a man between 18 and 35 years old who had recovered from COVID-19.

The genes are TRBV5-1 and TRBJ2-7; TRBD1 might be the D (5 bases). Trimming took 1 base from V and 5 from J, leaving 13 bases between them. This CDR3 contains 14 residues. Germline-derived CDR1 and CDR2 are SGHRS and YFSETQ. The CDR3 is CASSLSQGLDEQYF. CDR3 DNA: TGCGCCAGCAGCTTGTCTCAGGGTTTAGACGAGCAGTACTTC.

The CDR3 bases are TGTGCCAGCAGTCTCCCCGGGACAGGGATCTATGGCTACACCTTC. Encoded protein: CASSLPGTGIYGYTF. V usage is TRBV6-2 or TRBV6-3 and J usage is TRBJ1-2, with 9 bases matching TRBD1. Germline loops: CDR1 MNHEY, CDR2 SVGEGT. This CDR3 is 15 amino acids long. Germline trimming cut 5 bases from V and 4 bases from J; bases unmatched to any gene: 8.

This clone was picked up a small number of times. The genes are TRBV20-1 and TRBJ1-4; TRBD1 agrees at 11 bases. V lost 3 bases, J lost 7 bases, and 4 bases stayed unmatched. CDR3 size: 14 residues. CDR1 DFQATT and CDR2 SNEGSKA come from the germline V gene (reference sequence). CDR3 residues: CSASWDRGSEKLFF. Here the CDR3 DNA reads TGCAGTGCTAGTTGGGACAGGGGGTCTGAAAAACTGTTTTTT.

The CDR3 spells CASSLFAGLSGANVLTF. CDR3 nucleotide sequence: TGTGCCAGCAGCTTATTTGCAGGGCTCTCTGGGGCCAACGTCCTGACTTTC. The chain is built from TRBV7-2 and TRBJ2-6; perhaps TRBD1 as D (5 bases). V was cut by 2 bases and J by 0 bases, with 11 bases left in between. CDR1 is SGHTA and CDR2 is FQGNSA in the germline V gene. This CDR3 region has 17 residues.

This clone was seen a few times. J is TRBJ2-3 and V is TRBV18, with 10 bases aligning to TRBD2. V dropped 2 bases and J dropped 3; count of bases not matched to a gene: 14. Per the germline V gene, CDR1 is KGHSH and CDR2 is LQKENI. This CDR3 region has 19 residues. CDR3 in amino acids: CASSPIRGASGSWTDTQYF. The CDR3 DNA reads as TGTGCCAGCTCACCAATCCGGGGGGCTAGCGGGAGCTGGACAGATACGCAGTATTTT. The complete variable domain, with remaining parts taken from reference TRBV18 and TRBJ2-3, reads NAGVMQNPRHLVRRRGQEARLRCSPMKGHSHVYWYRQLPEEGLKFMVYLQKENIIDESGMPKERFSAEFPKEGPSILRIQQVVRGDSAAYFCASSPIRGASGSWTDTQYFGPGTRLTVL.

The rearrangement uses TRBV11-2 and TRBJ2-7; 9 bases fit TRBD1. The length of the CDR3 is 14 residues. Germline V CDR1 and CDR2: SGHAT, FQNNGV. The ends lost 4 bases at V and 6 bases at J; junction bases unmatched: 7. CDR3 sequence (DNA): TGTGCCAGCAGCTCGCCGGGACAGGGAGCCGAGCAGTACTTC. Its protein product is CASSSPGQGAEQYF. Full variable domain (outside the CDR3, taken from reference TRBV11-2 and TRBJ2-7): EAGVAQSPRYKIIEKRQSVAFWCNPISGHATLYWYQQILGQGPKLLIQFQNNGVVDDSQLPKDRFSAERLKGVDSTLKIQPAKLEDSAVYLCASSSPGQGAEQYFGPGTRLTVT.

J is TRBJ1-4 and V is TRBV19, with D possibly TRBD1 on 5 matching bases. The CDR3 contains 16 residues. Trimming shortened V by 5 bases and J by 0 bases, and 13 bases separated the two germline ends. Germline-derived CDR1 and CDR2 are LNHDA and SQIVND (reference sequence). CDR3 nucleotides: TGTGCCAGTAGTGATTCAAGGGGCCCAACTAATGAAAAACTGTTTTTT. It yields the protein CASSDSRGPTNEKLFF. The variable domain in full, completed from reference TRBV19 and TRBJ1-4, reads DGGITQSPKYLFRKEGQNVTLSCEQNLNHDAMYWYRQDPGQGLRLIYYSQIVNDFQKGDIAEGYSVSREKKESFPLTVTSAQKNPTAFYLCASSDSRGPTNEKLFFGSGTQLSVL.

This sequence joins TRBV19 and TRBJ1-6; D is possibly TRBD1 (5 bases). The CDR3 is made up of 13 amino acids. V lost 9 bases to trimming and J lost 7 bases, with 13 bases between them. Germline V gene sequence: CDR1 LNHDA, CDR2 SQIVND (reference sequence). The CDR3 DNA is TGTGCCAGCAGACAGTTCCCCAATTCACCCCTCCACTTT. Translating gives CASRQFPNSPLHF.

The rearrangement links TRBV5-8 to TRBJ2-1; possibly TRBD1 for D (6 bases). V gave up 4 bases and J gave up 6 bases, with 20 bases separating them. Germline V gene data show CDR1 as SGHTS and CDR2 as YDEGEE. The CDR3 is made up of 16 amino acids. CDR3 DNA: TGTGCCAGCAGCATCATACAGGGAGTCGGTGGCAATGAGCAGTTCTTC. As protein: CASSIIQGVGGNEQFF.

The CDR3 region is CASSTLRGIHEQYF. The CDR3 DNA follows: TGTGCCAGCAGTACACTAAGGGGGATCCACGAGCAGTACTTC. The chain joins TRBV28 to TRBJ2-7, with a possible D match to TRBD1 (6 bases). Germline V gene sequence: CDR1 MDHEN, CDR2 SYDVKM. This CDR3 contains 14 residues. The V end lost 5 bases, the J end lost 5 bases, and 16 bases lay between the germline ends.

J is TRBJ2-1 and V is TRBV5-8, with D possibly being TRBD2 (6 bases). The CDR3 consists of 16 residues. Germline CDR1 SGHTS, CDR2 YDEGEE. V was trimmed by 4 bases and J by 11 bases, leaving 25 bases between them. DNA of the CDR3: TGTGCCAGCAGCCCCCGGATGCGGGGACCTCTAAACCAGCAGTTCTTC. Translated, it gives CASSPRMRGPLNQQFF.

V usage is TRBV11-2 and J usage is TRBJ2-5; 7 bases align to TRBD2. The junction had 6 bases not matched to a gene; V was cut back by 0 bases and J by 2 bases. The V gene's germline CDR1 is SGHAT and CDR2 FQNNGV. The CDR3 covers 16 residues. As DNA, the CDR3 is TGTGCCAGCAGCTTAGATCTCAGCGGGGCACAAGAGACCCAGTACTTC. It codes for CASSLDLSGAQETQYF.

V usage is TRBV19 and J usage is TRBJ1-6, with a possible D match to TRBD1 (5 bases). This CDR3 has 16 residues. CDR1 is LNHDA and CDR2 is SQIVND in the germline V gene (reference sequence). Between the trimmed V and J ends, which lost 6 bases and 0 bases, there was a span of 12 bases. The CDR3 reads CASSETTVSYNSPLHF. DNA of the CDR3: TGTGCCAGTAGCGAGACGACAGTCTCCTATAATTCACCCCTCCACTTT.

The V and J genes are TRBV4-1 and TRBJ1-6, with D possibly TRBD1 on 6 matching bases. V was trimmed by 1 base and J by 14 bases, leaving 18 bases between them. Germline lookup yields CDR1 MGHRA and CDR2 YSYEKL. The CDR3 is made up of 15 amino acids. The CDR3 DNA is TGCGCCAGCAGCCAAGGAAGGGCCAGGGGCGGAACCCTCCACTTT. Translated: CASSQGRARGGTLHF.

The chain has TRBV28 and TRBJ1-2; 9 bases align to TRBD1. Germline CDR1 is MDHEN and CDR2 is SYDVKM. The ends lost 6 bases at V and 3 bases at J; junction bases unmatched: 11. The CDR3 is 16 residues long. This chain's CDR3 is CASSSAHDRGDYGYTF. Here the CDR3 DNA reads TGTGCCAGCAGCTCGGCCCACGACAGGGGGGACTATGGCTACACCTTC.

V usage is TRBV29-1 and J usage is TRBJ2-7; 12 bases fit TRBD2. In germline, CDR1 is SQVTM, CDR2 ANQGSEA. V lost 6 bases, J lost 5 bases, and 8 bases stayed unmatched. The CDR3 sequence is 14 residues long. CDR3 protein: CSVHGLAGTDEQYF. In nucleotides, the CDR3 is TGCAGCGTCCATGGACTAGCGGGAACCGACGAGCAGTACTTC.

J is TRBJ1-5 and V is TRBV2, with a weak D call TRBD1 (6 bases). With 6 bases removed from V and 0 bases from J, the gap between germline ends came to 15 bases. Germline V gene data show CDR1 as SNHLY and CDR2 as FYNNEI. The CDR3 contains 16 residues. CDR3 bases: TGTGCCAGCAGGAACAGGGAACGGTCTAGCAATCAGCCCCAGCATTTT. This gives the protein CASRNRERSSNQPQHF.

Details on this clone: Other nucleotide sequences in the sample specify the same CDR3. The chain recombines TRBV5-4 with TRBJ2-7; 9 nucleotides agree with TRBD1. V lost 2 bases, J lost 3 bases, and 3 bases stayed unmatched. The CDR3 runs 14 residues. CDR1 and CDR2 from the germline V gene are SGHNT and YYREEE (reference sequence). The CDR3 region has the DNA TGTGCCAGCAGCTTCCAGACAGGGGGCTACGAGCAGTACTTC. It yields the protein CASSFQTGGYEQYF.

The rearrangement uses TRBV6-4 and TRBJ2-1; weak D call: TRBD2 (5 bases). V was clipped by 8 bases and J by 6 bases, with 11 bases between them. The CDR3 is 12 amino acids. Germline CDR1 and CDR2: MRHNA and SNTAGT. The CDR3 sequence: CASQLTSNEQFF. The CDR3 DNA is TGTGCCAGCCAATTAACTAGCAATGAGCAGTTCTTC.

V and J are TRBV18 and TRBJ2-7; TRBD2 agrees at 8 bases. J was trimmed by 0 bases and V by 4 bases; bases with no gene match: 8. From germline, CDR1 is KGHSH and CDR2 LQKENI. The CDR3 covers 16 residues. The CDR3 loop reads CASSHVQRGSSYEQYF. CDR3 nucleotide sequence: TGTGCCAGCTCACACGTCCAGCGGGGGAGCTCCTACGAGCAGTACTTC. Full variable domain (rest looked up from reference TRBV18 and TRBJ2-7): NAGVMQNPRHLVRRRGQEARLRCSPMKGHSHVYWYRQLPEEGLKFMVYLQKENIIDESGMPKERFSAEFPKEGPSILRIQQVVRGDSAAYFCASSHVQRGSSYEQYFGPGTRLTVT.

The chain joins TRBV30 to TRBJ1-1, with D unclear. Germline CDR1 GTSNPN, CDR2 SVGIG (reference sequence). CDR3 length: 11 amino acids. The V gene lost 3 bases and the J gene lost 5 bases, with 7 bases spanning the gap. CDR3 in DNA: TGTGCCTGGAGGGCCGGGACTGAAGCTTTCTTT. Its protein is CAWRAGTEAFF.

The sample holds a few counts of this clone. The chain carries TRBV6-6 and TRBJ1-1, with D perhaps TRBD1 (5 bases). Trimming removed 5 bases from V and 5 bases from J, with 18 bases in between. This CDR3 comprises 15 residues. Per germline, CDR1 MNHNY and CDR2 SVGAGI (reference sequence). For the CDR3, the DNA is TGTGCCAGCAGTCCCCCGGGACTGTCGGGAACTGAAGCTTTCTTT. Its translation: CASSPPGLSGTEAFF.

The chain has TRBV7-3 and TRBJ2-1; weak D call: TRBD1 (6 bases). V lost 0 bases to trimming and J lost 5 bases, with 8 bases between them. The CDR3 spans 14 residues. Germline values: CDR1 SGHTA, CDR2 FQGTGA. CDR3 DNA: TGTGCCAGCAGCTTAACGCGGACAGACAATGAGCAGTTCTTC. Protein product: CASSLTRTDNEQFF.

CDR3 sequence: CASSQEWASSYEQYF. CDR3 DNA sequence: TGCGCCAGCAGCCAAGAGTGGGCCAGCTCCTACGAGCAGTACTTC. The chain links TRBV4-1 to TRBJ2-7; D is uncertain. Trimming took 0 bases from V and 0 from J, leaving 9 bases between them. The CDR3 has 15 amino acids. Per the germline V gene, CDR1 is MGHRA and CDR2 is YSYEKL.

This clone was found a few times. The rearrangement links TRBV5-1 to TRBJ2-7; TRBD2 aligns across 11 bases. Germline CDR1 SGHRS, CDR2 YFSETQ. J gave up 6 bases and V 0 bases, and 5 bases lay outside the gene matches. The length of the CDR3 is 15 residues. This chain's CDR3 is CASSLDSGGAAEQYF. The CDR3 DNA follows: TGCGCCAGCAGCTTGGATAGCGGGGGGGCGGCCGAGCAGTACTTC. The full variable domain, its missing parts supplied by reference TRBV5-1 and TRBJ2-7, is KAGVTQTPRYLIKTRGQQVTLSCSPISGHRSVSWYQQTPGQGLQFLFEYFSETQRNKGNFPGRFSGRQFSNSRSEMNVSTLELGDSALYLCASSLDSGGAAEQYFGPGTRLTVT.

J is TRBJ1-1 and V is TRBV7-2; no clear D gene. Trimming left V 6 bases short and J 1 base short, with 12 bases between. This CDR3 comprises 14 residues. The germline V gene has CDR1 SGHTA and CDR2 FQGNSA. CDR3 residues: CASRNQTSNTEAFF. The CDR3 coding sequence is TGTGCCAGCAGGAACCAGACTTCGAACACTGAAGCTTTCTTT.

The V and J genes are TRBV7-6 and TRBJ2-5, with D tentatively TRBD1 (5 bases). Germline V gene lookup returns CDR1 SGHVS and CDR2 FNYEAQ. V lost 1 base and J 2 bases, leaving 26 bases between the germline ends. This CDR3 contains 20 residues. In DNA, the CDR3 is TGTGCCAGCAGCTTAGACAGGACGGCACTCCAGGGAAAGCGACAAGAGACCCAGTACTTC. This translates into CASSLDRTALQGKRQETQYF.

The chain has TRBV24-1 and TRBJ2-3; perhaps TRBD1 as D (6 bases). Looked up from germline, CDR1 is KGHDR and CDR2 is SFDVKD. This CDR3 region has 17 residues. Trimming removed 4 bases from V and 2 bases from J, with 18 bases in between. CDR3 sequence: CATSDRTVGPNTDTQYF. In nucleotides, the CDR3 is TGTGCCACCAGTGACCGGACAGTAGGCCCGAACACAGATACGCAGTATTTT.

This chain uses TRBV19 with TRBJ2-1; 8 bases map to TRBD2. The CDR3 length is 15 residues. Germline-derived CDR1 and CDR2 are LNHDA and SQIVND (reference sequence). V lost 4 bases and J lost 2; bases outside the gene matches: 4. The CDR3 nucleotides read TGTGCCAGTAGTACCGCGGGAGGACCCTACAATGAGCAGTTCTTC. Encoded protein: CASSTAGGPYNEQFF.

The V gene is TRBV5-8, the J gene TRBJ2-5; 9 nucleotides align to TRBD1. The CDR3 consists of 14 residues. Trimming at V came to 5 bases and at J to 1 base, leaving 3 bases not matched to a gene. Per germline, CDR1 SGHTS and CDR2 YDEGEE. The CDR3 is CASRGQGSQETQYF. CDR3 nucleotides: TGTGCCAGCAGGGGACAGGGCTCCCAAGAGACCCAGTACTTC. The entire variable domain, with the rest obtained from reference TRBV5-8 and TRBJ2-5, is as follows: EAGVTQSPTHLIKTRGQQATLRCSPISGHTSVYWYQQALGLGLQFLLWYDEGEERNRGNFPPRFSGRQFPNYSSELNVNALELEDSALYLCASRGQGSQETQYFGPGTRLLVL.

This sequence joins TRBV7-3 and TRBJ1-2; 7 nucleotides line up with TRBD1. Germline CDR1 and CDR2: SGHTA and FQGTGA. V lost 0 bases and J lost 7; bases outside the gene matches: 8. This CDR3 has 15 residues. The CDR3 coding sequence is TGTGCCAGCAGCTTAACGGGGTGGAACAGGGGTGGCTACACCTTC. Protein sequence: CASSLTGWNRGGYTF.

This clone was detected only once. J is TRBJ2-5 and V is TRBV28; TRBD2 aligns across 7 bases. V trimming: 1 base; J trimming: 2 bases; junction bases outside the gene matches: 4. Germline CDR1 and CDR2: MDHEN and SYDVKM. The CDR3 is 15 residues long. The CDR3 loop reads CASSLLGRGQETQYF. In nucleotides, the CDR3 is TGTGCCAGCAGTTTATTGGGGAGGGGACAAGAGACCCAGTACTTC.